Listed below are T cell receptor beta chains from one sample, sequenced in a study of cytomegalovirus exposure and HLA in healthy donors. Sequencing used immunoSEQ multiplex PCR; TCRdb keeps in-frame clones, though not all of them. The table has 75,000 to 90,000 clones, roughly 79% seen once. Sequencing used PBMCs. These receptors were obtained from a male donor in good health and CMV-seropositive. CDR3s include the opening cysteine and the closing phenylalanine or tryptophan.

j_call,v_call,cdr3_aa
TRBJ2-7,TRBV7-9,CASSLVVGGSEQYF
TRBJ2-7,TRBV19,CASSIGVGTGGNEQYF
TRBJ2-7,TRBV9,CASSARQGISYEQYF
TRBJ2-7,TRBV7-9,CASSLDSTGSYEQYF
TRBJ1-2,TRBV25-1,CASSEYDWWQGEGYTF
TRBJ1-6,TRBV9,CASTERGGNENSPLHF
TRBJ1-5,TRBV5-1,CASSLAGGSNQPQHF
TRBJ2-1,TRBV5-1,CASKGTGLYNEQFF
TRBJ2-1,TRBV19,CASSILSGGRNEQFF
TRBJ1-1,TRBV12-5,CASGLQLNTEAFF
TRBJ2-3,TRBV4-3,CASSQYPGLAGARSTDTQYF
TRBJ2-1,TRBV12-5,CASGLGVAGSYNEQFF
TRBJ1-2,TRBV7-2,CASSLDPDRPYGYTF
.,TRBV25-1,CASTTGGSSYEQYF
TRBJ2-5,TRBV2,CASSDPAGLEETQYF
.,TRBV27,CASSFGVPSSYEQYF
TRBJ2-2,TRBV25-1,CASSALYAGGTGELFF
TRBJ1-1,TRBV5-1,CASSLQPDTEAFF
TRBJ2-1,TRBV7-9,CASSYLRRASSEQFF
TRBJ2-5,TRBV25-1,CASSESRRGRETQYF
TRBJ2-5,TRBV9,CASSVGGTGRAETQYF
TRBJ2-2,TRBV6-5,CASGLTNTGELFF
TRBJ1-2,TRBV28,CASSYLRDSYTF
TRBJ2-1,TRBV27,CACSKDIAGGSNEQFF
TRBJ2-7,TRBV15,CATSRVDRAGEQYF
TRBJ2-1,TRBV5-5,CASSLDLSVPIDNEQFF
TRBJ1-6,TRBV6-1,CASSERAGTDYNSPLHF
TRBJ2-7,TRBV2,CASSGAGSYEQYF
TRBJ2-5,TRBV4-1,CASSTREGRLQETQYF
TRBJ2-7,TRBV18,CASSSDMSYEQYF
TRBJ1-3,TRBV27,CASSPTGSGNTIYF
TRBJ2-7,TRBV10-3,CAISESRSYEQYF
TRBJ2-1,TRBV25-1,CASSTTLSSATSNEQFF
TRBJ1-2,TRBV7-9,CASSLPGSNYGYTF
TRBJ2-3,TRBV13,CASSSGRLAYTDTQYF
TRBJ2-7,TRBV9,CASSPTAEGSNEQYF
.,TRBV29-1,CSVRRGSYEQYF
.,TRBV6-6,CASRSTGWGYEQYF
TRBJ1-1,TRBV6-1,CASSWGGEAFF
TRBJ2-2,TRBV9,CASSPPNRGRGGELFF
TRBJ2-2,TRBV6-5,CASNLGAGELFF
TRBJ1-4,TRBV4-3,CASSPAGQGSEKLFF
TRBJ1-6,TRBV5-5,CASSQDSGQGSPLHF
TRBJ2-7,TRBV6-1,CASSEEGAGSYEQYF
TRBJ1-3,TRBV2,CASSPLIGGGPGNTIYF
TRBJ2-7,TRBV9,CASSTSTGPYEQYF
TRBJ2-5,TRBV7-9,CASSRYLDSFQETQYF
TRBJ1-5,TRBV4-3,CASSLGSQPQHF
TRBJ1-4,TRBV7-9,CASSFGHKNEKLFF
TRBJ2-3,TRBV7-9,CASSPQGTFSTDTQYF
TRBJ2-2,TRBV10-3,CAIRDSLANTGELFF
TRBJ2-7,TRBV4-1,CASSQDRLAGGIEQYF
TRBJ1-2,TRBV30,CAWTPGTGWGYTF
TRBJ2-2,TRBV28,CASIPSGAVGGELFF
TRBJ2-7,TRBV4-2,CASSPRLEINGQYF
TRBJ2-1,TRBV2,CASSVLAGGTLYSEQFF
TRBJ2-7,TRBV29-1,CSVETSSYEQYF
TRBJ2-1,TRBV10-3,CAIRSHGTSRNNEQFF
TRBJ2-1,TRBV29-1,CSVRGGFSYNEQFF